Sequencing of this T cell receptor beta chain was carried out in a study of cytomegalovirus exposure and HLA in healthy donors. On this clone itself: As yet, its antigen is unknown.

The PCR employed 60 Vbeta primers together with 13 Jbeta primers. The method was immunoSEQ multiplex PCR; TCRdb's version includes in-frame clones alone and lacks a portion of them. The sample records 180,000 or so clones, about 9.4% being singletons. Study results and limitations: Later analysis indicated greater clonal expansion among HLA-associated TCR beta chains than among equally common other chains. TCR beta sequences reportedly predicted most subjects' HLA-A and HLA-B alleles accurately.

Losses at the gene ends were 7 bases for V and 4 bases for J; bases not matched to a gene: 6. The CDR3 covers 15 residues. Germline V gene data show CDR1 as LNHDA and CDR2 as SQIVND (reference sequence). This receptor was taken from a woman in her 30s in good health and CMV-seropositive. Sequencing was done on a sample of PBMCs. This sequence joins TRBV19 and TRBJ2-1; 11 bases agree with TRBD2. The CDR3 here is CASTPGTSGYNEQFF. The CDR3 nucleotides are TGTGCCAGTACCCCCGGGACTAGCGGTTACAATGAGCAGTTCTTC.